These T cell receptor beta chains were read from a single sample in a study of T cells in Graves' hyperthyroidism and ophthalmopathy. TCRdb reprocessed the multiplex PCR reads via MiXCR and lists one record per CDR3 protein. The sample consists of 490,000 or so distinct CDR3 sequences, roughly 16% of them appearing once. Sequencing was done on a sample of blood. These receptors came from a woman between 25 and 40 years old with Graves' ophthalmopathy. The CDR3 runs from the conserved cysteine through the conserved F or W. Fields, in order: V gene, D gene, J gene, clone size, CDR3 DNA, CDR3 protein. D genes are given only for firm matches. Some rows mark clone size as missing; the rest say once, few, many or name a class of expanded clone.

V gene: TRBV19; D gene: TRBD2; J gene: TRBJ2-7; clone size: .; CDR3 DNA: TGTGCCAGTAGTAATCCGAGACTAGCGGGAGCCTGGAGCTCCTACGAGCAGTACTTC; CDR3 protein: CASSNPRLAGAWSSYEQYF
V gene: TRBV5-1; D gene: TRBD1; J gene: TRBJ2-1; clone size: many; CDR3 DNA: TGCGCCAGCAGCCTTGACAGGGGAGTCTCGCGTGAGCAGTTCTTC; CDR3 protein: CASSLDRGVSREQFF
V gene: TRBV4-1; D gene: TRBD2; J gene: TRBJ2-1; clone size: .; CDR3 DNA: TGCGCCAGCAGCCTACTAGCGGGGCTTTACAATGAGCAGTTCTTC; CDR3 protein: CASSLLAGLYNEQFF
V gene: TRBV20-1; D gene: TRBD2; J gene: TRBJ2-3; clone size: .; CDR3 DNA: TGCAGTGCTAGAGGTTCCGGTCCGGGACTACGCACAGATACGCAGTATTTT; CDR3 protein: CSARGSGPGLRTDTQYF
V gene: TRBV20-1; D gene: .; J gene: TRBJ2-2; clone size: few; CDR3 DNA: TGCAGTGCTCCCGACTATCCCGGGGAGCTGTTTTTT; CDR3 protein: CSAPDYPGELFF
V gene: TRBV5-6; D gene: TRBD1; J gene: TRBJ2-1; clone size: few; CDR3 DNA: TGTGCCAGCAGCTTGGTAGGGGACAGGGGGGTCAATGAGCAGTTCTTC; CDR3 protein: CASSLVGDRGVNEQFF
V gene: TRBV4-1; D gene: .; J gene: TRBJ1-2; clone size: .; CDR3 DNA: TGCGCCAGCAGCCAACCGGGGACTAACTATGGCTACACCTTC; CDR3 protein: CASSQPGTNYGYTF
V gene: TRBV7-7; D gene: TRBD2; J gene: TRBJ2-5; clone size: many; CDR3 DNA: TGTGCCAGCAGCTTAGAGGCTAGCGGGAGTCGGCGAGAGACCCAGTACTTC; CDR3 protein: CASSLEASGSRRETQYF
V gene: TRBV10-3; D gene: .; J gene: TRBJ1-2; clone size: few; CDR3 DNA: TGTGCCATCAGTGAAGGACAGATTCTTTACCTATATGGCTACACCTTC; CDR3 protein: CAISEGQILYLYGYTF
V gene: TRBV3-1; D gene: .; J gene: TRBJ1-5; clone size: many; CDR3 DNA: TGTGCCAGCAGCCAAGCAGGAAATCAGCCCCAGCATTTT; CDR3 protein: CASSQAGNQPQHF
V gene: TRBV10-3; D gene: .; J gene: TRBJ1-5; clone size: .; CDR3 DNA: TGTGCCATCAGTGAGGATGGCAGGGGTAGCAATCAGCCCCAGCATTTT; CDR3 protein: CAISEDGRGSNQPQHF
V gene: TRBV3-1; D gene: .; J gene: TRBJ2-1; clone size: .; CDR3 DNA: TGTGCCAGCAGCCAAGAAACTAGGCTTAATGAGCAGTTCTTC; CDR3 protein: CASSQETRLNEQFF
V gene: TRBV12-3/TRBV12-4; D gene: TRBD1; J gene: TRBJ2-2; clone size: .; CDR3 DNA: TGTGCCAGCAGCCCGACAGGGGGTGGGATGAACACCGGGGAGCTGTTTTTT; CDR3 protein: CASSPTGGGMNTGELFF
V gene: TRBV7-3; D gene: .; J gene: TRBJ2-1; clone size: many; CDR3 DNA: TGTGCCAGCAGCAGAGATGTGCAGGGGGGCCGTAATGAGCAGTTCTTC; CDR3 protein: CASSRDVQGGRNEQFF
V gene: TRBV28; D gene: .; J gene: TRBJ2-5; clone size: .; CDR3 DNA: TGTGCCAGCAGTCCCCAGAGCGAGACCCAGTACTTC; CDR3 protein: CASSPQSETQYF
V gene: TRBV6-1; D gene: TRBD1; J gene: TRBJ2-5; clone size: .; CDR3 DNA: TGTGCCAGCAGTGGGCCGGGACAGCGACTTTTGGAGACCCAGTACTTC; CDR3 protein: CASSGPGQRLLETQYF
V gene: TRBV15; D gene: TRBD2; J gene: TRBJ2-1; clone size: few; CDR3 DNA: TGTGCCACCAGCAGCAAAGCGGGACTTTACAATGAGCAGTTCTTC; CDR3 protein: CATSSKAGLYNEQFF
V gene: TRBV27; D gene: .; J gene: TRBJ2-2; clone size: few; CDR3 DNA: TGTGCCAGCAGTTTATCTACGAACACCGGGGAGCTGTTTTTT; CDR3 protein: CASSLSTNTGELFF
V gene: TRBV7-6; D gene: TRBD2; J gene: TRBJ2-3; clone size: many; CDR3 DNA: TGTGCCAGCAGCTTAGAGTCTCCGTCTAGCGGATCCACAGATACGCAGTATTTT; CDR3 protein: CASSLESPSSGSTDTQYF
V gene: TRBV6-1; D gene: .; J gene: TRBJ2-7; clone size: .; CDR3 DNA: TGTGCCAGCAGTGATGTTAGGGGGAGCGGTCGCGAGCAGTACTTC; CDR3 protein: CASSDVRGSGREQYF
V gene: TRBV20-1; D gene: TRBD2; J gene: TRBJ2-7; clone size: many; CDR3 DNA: TGCAGTGCACCCGGGACTAGCGGAGCGGGTGGCGAGCAGTACTTC; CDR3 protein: CSAPGTSGAGGEQYF
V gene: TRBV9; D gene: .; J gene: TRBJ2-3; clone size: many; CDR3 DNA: TGTGCCAGCAGCCCCGAGGGGGAGGGCCCAGATACGCAGTATTTT; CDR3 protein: CASSPEGEGPDTQYF
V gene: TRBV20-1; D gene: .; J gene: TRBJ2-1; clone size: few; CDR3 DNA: TGCAGTGCTAGTAATGGCCCGCTTGATAGCGGTAGGTCCTACAATGAGCAGTTCTTC; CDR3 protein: CSASNGPLDSGRSYNEQFF
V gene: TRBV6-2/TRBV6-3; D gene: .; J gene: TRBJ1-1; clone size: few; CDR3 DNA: TGTGCCAGCAGTCTCCTTCTAAGGGCGGCTGAAGCTTTCTTT; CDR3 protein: CASSLLLRAAEAFF
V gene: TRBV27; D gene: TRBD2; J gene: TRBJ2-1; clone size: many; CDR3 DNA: TGTGCCAGCAGTTTACTCACTAGCGGGAGGGCCAATGAGCAGTTCTTC; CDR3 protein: CASSLLTSGRANEQFF
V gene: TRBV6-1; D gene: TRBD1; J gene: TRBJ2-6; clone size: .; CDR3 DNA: TGTGCCAGCAGGCCACAGGGGGCTGGGGCCAACGCCCTGACTTTC; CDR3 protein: CASRPQGAGANALTF
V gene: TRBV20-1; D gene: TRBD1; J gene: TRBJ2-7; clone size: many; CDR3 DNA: TGCAGTGCTAGAGGGGACAGGGACTACGAGCAGTACTTC; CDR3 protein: CSARGDRDYEQYF
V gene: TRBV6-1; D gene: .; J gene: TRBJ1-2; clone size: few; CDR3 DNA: TGTGCCAGCACACAGTCAACCCCACGAGGCTATGGCTACACCTTC; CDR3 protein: CASTQSTPRGYGYTF
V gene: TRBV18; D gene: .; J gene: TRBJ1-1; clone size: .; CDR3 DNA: TGTGCCAGCTCAAACGGGGGGCCGAACACTGAAGCTTTCTTT; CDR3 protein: CASSNGGPNTEAFF
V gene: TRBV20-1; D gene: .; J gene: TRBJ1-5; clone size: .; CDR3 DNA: TGCAGTGCTATAGCGGGTCAGCCCCAGCATTTT; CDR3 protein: CSAIAGQPQHF
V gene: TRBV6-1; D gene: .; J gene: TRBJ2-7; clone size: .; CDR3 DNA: TGTGCCAGCAGTGAATACGCCGGGACCTACGAGCAGTACTTC; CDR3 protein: CASSEYAGTYEQYF
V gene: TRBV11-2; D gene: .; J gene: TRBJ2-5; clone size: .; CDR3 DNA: TGTGCCAGCAGACGGGGTCAAGAGACCCAGTACTTC; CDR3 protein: CASRRGQETQYF
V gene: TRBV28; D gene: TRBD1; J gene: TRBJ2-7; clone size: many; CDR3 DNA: TGTGCCAGCAGCGGGGGGGGGACAGGGGTGTACGAGCAGTACTTC; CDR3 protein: CASSGGGTGVYEQYF
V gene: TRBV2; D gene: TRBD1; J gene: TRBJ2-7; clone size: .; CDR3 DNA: TGTGCCAGCAGTGAAGAAGGACAGGGGCTCTACGAGCAGTACTTC; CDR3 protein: CASSEEGQGLYEQYF
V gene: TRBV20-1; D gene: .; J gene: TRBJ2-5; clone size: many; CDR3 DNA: TGCAGTGCTACCATAGGGGGAGAGACCCAGTACTTC; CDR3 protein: CSATIGGETQYF
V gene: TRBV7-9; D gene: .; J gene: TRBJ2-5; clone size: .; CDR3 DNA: TGTGCCAGCAGCTCTGACAGGTTAAAAGAGACCCAGTACTTC; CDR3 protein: CASSSDRLKETQYF
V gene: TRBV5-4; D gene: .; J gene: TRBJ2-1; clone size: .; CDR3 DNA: TGTGCCAGCAGCTTGGGGCTAGCGTTCTCCTACAATGAGCAGTTCTTC; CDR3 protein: CASSLGLAFSYNEQFF
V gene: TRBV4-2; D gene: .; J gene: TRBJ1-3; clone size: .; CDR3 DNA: TGTGCCAGCAGCCAAGAAAGTTCTCGTGCCTCTGGAAACACCATATATTTT; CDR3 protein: CASSQESSRASGNTIYF
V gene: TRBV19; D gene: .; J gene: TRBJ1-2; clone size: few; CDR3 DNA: TGTGCCAGTAGTCCGGGACGGTATAACTATGGCTACACCTTC; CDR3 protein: CASSPGRYNYGYTF
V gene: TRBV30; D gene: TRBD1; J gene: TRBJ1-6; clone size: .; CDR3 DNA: TGTGCCTGGAGTGGCTCAGGGGGTTCACCCCTCCACTTT; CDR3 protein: CAWSGSGGSPLHF
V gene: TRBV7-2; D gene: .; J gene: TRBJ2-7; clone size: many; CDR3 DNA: TGTGCCAGCACGCTGCAGGACAGCCCCTACGAGCAGTACTTC; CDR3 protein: CASTLQDSPYEQYF
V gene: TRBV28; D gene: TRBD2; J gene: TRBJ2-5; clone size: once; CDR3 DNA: TGTGCCAGCAAGGGTAGCGGGAGGTCCGGGGATCAAGAGACCCAGTACTTC; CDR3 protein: CASKGSGRSGDQETQYF
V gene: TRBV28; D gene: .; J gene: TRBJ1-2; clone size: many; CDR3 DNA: TGTGCCAGCAGGCCCCGGGAGGGAGGCTACACCTTC; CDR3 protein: CASRPREGGYTF
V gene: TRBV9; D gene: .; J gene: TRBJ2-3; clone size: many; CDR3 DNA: TGTGCCAGCAGCGCGGCCCTCACAGATACGCAGTATTTT; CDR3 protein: CASSAALTDTQYF
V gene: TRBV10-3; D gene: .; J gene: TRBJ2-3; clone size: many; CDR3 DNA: TGTGCCATCAGTGAGCCGTTACAGGGTTTTCGCACAGATACGCAGTATTTT; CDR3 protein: CAISEPLQGFRTDTQYF
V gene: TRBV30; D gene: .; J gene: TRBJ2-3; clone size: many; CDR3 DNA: TGTGCCTGGCTGGTCGGGACAACCTGGGGCACAGATACGCAGTATTTT; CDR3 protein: CAWLVGTTWGTDTQYF
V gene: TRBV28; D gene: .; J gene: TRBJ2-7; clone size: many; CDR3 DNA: TGTGCCAGCAGTTTCGGGATCGGGGGCTACGAGCAGTACTTC; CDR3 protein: CASSFGIGGYEQYF
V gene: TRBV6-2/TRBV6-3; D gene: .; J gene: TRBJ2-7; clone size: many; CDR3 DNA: TGTGCCATCGGGACGGACGCAACCTACGAGCAGTACTTC; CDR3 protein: CAIGTDATYEQYF
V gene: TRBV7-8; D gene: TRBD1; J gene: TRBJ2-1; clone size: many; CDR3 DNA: TGTGCCAGCAGCTCCCCGCGGGACAGGGAAGACTACAATGAGCAGTTCTTC; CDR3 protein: CASSSPRDREDYNEQFF
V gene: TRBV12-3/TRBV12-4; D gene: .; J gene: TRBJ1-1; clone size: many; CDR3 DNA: TGTGCCAGCAGTTATGGTGGGGTGACTCCGAACACTGAAGCTTTCTTT; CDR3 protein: CASSYGGVTPNTEAFF
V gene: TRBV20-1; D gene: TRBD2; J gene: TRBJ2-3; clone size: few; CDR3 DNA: TGCAGTGCACGGGAGGGGGGAACTAGCACAGATACGCAGTATTTT; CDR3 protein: CSAREGGTSTDTQYF
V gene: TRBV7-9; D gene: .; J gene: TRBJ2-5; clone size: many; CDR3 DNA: TGTGCCAGCAGCTTAGGTGACGGTGGGGAGACCCAGTACTTC; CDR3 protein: CASSLGDGGETQYF
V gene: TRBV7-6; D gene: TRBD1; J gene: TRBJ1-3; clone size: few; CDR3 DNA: TGTGCCAGCAGCCTTATCCCGACAGGGACTGGAAACACCATATATTTT; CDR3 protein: CASSLIPTGTGNTIYF
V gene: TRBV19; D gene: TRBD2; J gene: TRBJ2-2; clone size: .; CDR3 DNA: TGTGCCAGCACTAGCGGGAGGGGCACCGGGGAGCTGTTTTTT; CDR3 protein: CASTSGRGTGELFF
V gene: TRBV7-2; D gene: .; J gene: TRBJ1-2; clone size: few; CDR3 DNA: TGTGCCAGCAGCACTAAAAGGGAGGGTATGAAGTATGGCTACACCTTC; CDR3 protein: CASSTKREGMKYGYTF
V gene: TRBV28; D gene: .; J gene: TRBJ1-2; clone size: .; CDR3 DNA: TGTGCCAGCAGTTTCGGAGACACAGGCTACACCTTC; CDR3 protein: CASSFGDTGYTF
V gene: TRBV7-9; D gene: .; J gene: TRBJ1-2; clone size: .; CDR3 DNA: TGTGCCAGCAGCTTAGGATCGCCGACCTATGGCTACACCTTC; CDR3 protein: CASSLGSPTYGYTF
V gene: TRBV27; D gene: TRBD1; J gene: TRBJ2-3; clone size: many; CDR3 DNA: TGTGCCAGCAGTTTACTACTCCCGGGACAGGGGGCGACAGATACGCAGTATTTT; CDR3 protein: CASSLLLPGQGATDTQYF
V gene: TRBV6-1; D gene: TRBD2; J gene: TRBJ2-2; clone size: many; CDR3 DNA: TGTGCCAGCAGGAGCGGGAGGGCCCTCGACACCGGGGAGCTGTTTTTT; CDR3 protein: CASRSGRALDTGELFF